This T cell receptor beta chain derives from a study of T-cell reconstitution after alpha-beta-depleted transplantation in children (dated by TCRdb to the mid-2010s). General notes on the study: Using TCR repertoire profiling, the study followed T-cell immune reconstitution in a quantitative way in children after TCRalphabeta/CD19-depleted allogeneic hematopoietic cell transplantation.

The junction shows trimming of 3 bases on V and 1 base on J, plus 6 bases between the germline ends. The CDR3 starts with the cysteine, ends with the phenylalanine, and has 14 residues. Kept here is only the CDR3 DNA, which spans 42 bases and is read in frame from base 1. General findings and caveats noted by the study authors: The high TCRbeta diversity at day 60 in some patients was ascribed to recipient T cells and intrathymic progenitors that had survived conditioning. Apparently early alphabetaT-cell count recovery about two months after transplant reportedly relied on only several hundred rapidly expanded clones derived from non-depleted graft cells. Hyperexpanded clone frequencies declined over subsequent months; after one year, T-cell counts and TCRbeta diversity were mostly attributed to newly produced T cells.

Receptor libraries were prepared by PCR. The reads were generated on an Illumina HiSeq 2500. TCR library preparation used molecular barcoding, with unique molecular identifiers applied to normalize quantification of the TCRbeta repertoire. The public reads were reprocessed in TCRdb via fastp at Q25 and MiXCR, keeping in-frame beta chains. Each entry is one CDR3 protein sequence, shown with its most common DNA and genes. The sample table contains approximately 110,000 distinct CDR3 sequences; only one count was recorded for 20% to 25% of them. Roughly a tenth of the sample goes to the ten largest clones. This clonotype was seen at least ten times. The antigen this receptor binds is unknown. Per-base quality was not reported, and no clone a single base away is much larger than it. Read against the paper, the sample's treatment or condition label means: allogeneic hematopoietic cell transplantation with graft depleted of TCRalphabeta T cells and CD19 B cells. The transplant recipients were children given TCRalphabeta/CD19-depleted allogeneic hematopoietic cell grafts.

The chain employs TRBV12-3 or TRBV12-4 and TRBJ2-2, with TRBD1 as a weak D call on 6 bases. The TCR sequence derives from a male patient aged 2-15 years who had a stem cell transplant for chronic granulomatous disease, so the T cells may come from the graft donor. The sample here was PBMCs, mostly from graft donor cells, taken 180 days after TCRalphabeta/CD19-depleted stem cell transplant. In nucleotide form, the sequence is TGTGCCAGCAGTTTGGACAGGAACACCGGGGAGCTGTTTTTT. This is translated as CASSLDRNTGELFF.